This T cell receptor beta chain was captured in a study of beta chain features in type 1 diabetes. The sequenced template was cDNA made from the entire isolated RNA. Method: immunoSEQ multiplex PCR; TCRdb's copy keeps in-frame clones and lacks some. The repertoire holds roughly 300,000 clones, around 7.6% seen once, with less than 0.45% in the top ten. Germline values: CDR1 MNHNS, CDR2 SASEGT. Trimming removed 1 base from V and 7 bases from J; junction bases left unmatched: 2. This CDR3 is 15 amino acids long. This chain links TRBV6-1 with TRBJ2-1; 12 bases are a match to TRBD2. Sequences were obtained from central memory CD4+ T cells from blood. The clonotype was recovered from a woman under 30 in good health. CDR3 residues: CASSEEGLAGNEQFF. The CDR3 DNA reads TGTGCCAGCAGTGAAGAAGGACTAGCGGGAAATGAGCAGTTCTTC.